A single sample is the source of the 27 T cell receptor beta chains below, sequenced in a study of early T cells in non-severe SARS-CoV-2 infection. TCRdb recomputed calls from the 5' RACE reads with MiXCR, one row per CDR3 protein. The sample lists about 23,000 distinct CDR3 sequences, 5% occurring once. Material: whole blood. The receptors originated from an adult who was a healthcare worker with PCR-confirmed SARS-CoV-2 infection or an uninfected control (not recorded which).

This clonotype was counted at least ten times. The genes are TRBV28 and TRBJ2-7; weak D call: TRBD1 (6 bases). The CDR3 is 16 residues long. Germline values: CDR1 MDHEN, CDR2 SYDVKM. The ends were cut back, 7 bases at V and 0 bases at J, with 19 bases in the middle. The CDR3 coding sequence is TGTGCCAGCACCTCTTCAGGGGTCGGGTACTCCTACGAGCAGTACTTC. Translating gives CASTSSGVGYSYEQYF.

This clonotype turned up a few times. J is TRBJ1-6 and V is TRBV28; no clear D gene. Trimming pared 4 bases from V and 7 bases from J, leaving 8 bases between. Germline V gene sequence: CDR1 MDHEN, CDR2 SYDVKM. The CDR3 has 13 amino acids. Here the CDR3 reads CASSWTENSPLHF. CDR3 sequence (DNA): TGTGCCAGCAGTTGGACGGAGAATTCACCCCTCCACTTT.

The chain recombines TRBV29-1 with TRBJ2-7, with D perhaps TRBD2 (6 bases). Germline-derived CDR1 and CDR2 are SQVTM and ANQGSEA. Trimming took off 6 bases at V and 0 bases at J, with 18 bases between the two ends. The CDR3 contains 15 residues. CDR3 region: CSVLPGLTSSYEQYF. The CDR3 bases are TGCAGCGTGCTTCCGGGACTCACTAGCTCCTACGAGCAGTACTTC.

The chain recombines TRBV4-3 with TRBJ2-2; D might be TRBD2 (5 bases). V was clipped by 1 base and J by 2 bases, with 14 bases between them. The CDR3 has 17 amino acids. In germline, CDR1 is LGHNA, CDR2 YSLEER. The CDR3 is CASSQGLPGPNTGELFF. The DNA of the CDR3 is TGCGCCAGCAGCCAAGGACTACCGGGTCCTAACACCGGGGAGCTGTTTTTT.

This clonotype was counted a few times. This rearrangement joins TRBV7-6 to TRBJ2-7; 7 bases line up with TRBD2. Germline lookup yields CDR1 SGHVS and CDR2 FNYEAQ. Losses at the gene ends were 5 bases for V and 2 bases for J; bases not matched to a gene: 9. The CDR3 covers 15 residues. Here the CDR3 reads CASSTLPSGTYEQYF. CDR3 nucleotides: TGTGCCAGCAGCACTCTCCCTAGCGGAACCTACGAGCAGTACTTC. The variable domain in full, completed from reference TRBV7-6 and TRBJ2-7, reads GAGVSQSPRYKVTKRGQDVALRCDPISGHVSLYWYRQALGQGPEFLTYFNYEAQQDKSGLPNDRFSAERPEGSISTLTIQRTEQRDSAMYRCASSTLPSGTYEQYFGPGTRLTVT.

Ten or more counts support this clonotype. The rearrangement joins TRBV18 to TRBJ1-1; 9 nucleotides line up with TRBD1. The V segment lost 5 bases and the J segment 3 bases; nucleotides outside the gene matches: 4. In germline, CDR1 is KGHSH, CDR2 LQKENI. The CDR3 loop spans 14 amino acids. The CDR3, as DNA: TGTGCCAGCTCATTAGGACAGGGGCACACTGAAGCTTTCTTT. It codes for CASSLGQGHTEAFF.

This clonotype was counted at least ten times. The chain combines TRBV10-3 with TRBJ1-1, with a weak D call TRBD1 (5 bases). CDR3 length: 13 residues. V lost 7 bases to trimming and J lost 3 bases, with 12 bases between them. The V gene's germline CDR1 is ENHRY and CDR2 SYGVKD. CDR3 sequence (DNA): TGTGCCATCATCGGGACTGGAGACACTGAAGCTTTCTTT. Translating gives CAIIGTGDTEAFF.

This clonotype has a count of ten or more. CDR3 residues: CASSPTDRVNFEAFF. The DNA for the CDR3 is TGTGCCAGCTCACCAACAGACAGGGTTAATTTTGAAGCTTTCTTT. The J gene is TRBJ1-1, the V gene TRBV18; 7 bases are shared with TRBD1. The ends lost 2 bases at V and 7 bases at J; junction bases unmatched: 10. In germline, CDR1 is KGHSH, CDR2 LQKENI. The CDR3 consists of 15 residues.

This clonotype appeared many times. The chain couples TRBV9 to TRBJ2-3, with no clear D. Germline CDR1 is SGDLS and CDR2 is YYNGEE. Trimming shortened V by 5 bases and J by 4 bases, and 11 bases separated the two germline ends. This CDR3 is built from 13 residues. CDR3 nucleotide sequence: TGTGCCAGCAGGGATCCTATATCAGATACGCAGTATTTT. It codes for CASRDPISDTQYF.

This chain links TRBV7-9 with TRBJ2-7; D tentatively reads TRBD1 or TRBD2 (5 bases each). Trimming removed 5 bases at V and 4 bases at J, with 15 bases between. The germline V gene encodes CDR1 SEHNR and CDR2 FQNEAQ (reference sequence). CDR3 length: 14 residues. For the CDR3, the DNA is TGTGCCAGCAGCCTCGGGACCAGACGTTACGAGCAGTACTTC. Encoded protein: CASSLGTRRYEQYF.

This clonotype showed up just a few times. The genes are TRBV6-2 or TRBV6-3 and TRBJ1-6, with 7 bases fitting TRBD1. CDR1 is MNHEY and CDR2 is SVGEGT in the germline V gene. V trimming: 2 bases; J trimming: 7 bases; junction bases outside the gene matches: 2. The CDR3 sequence is 14 residues long. CDR3 loop: CASSYGTENSPLHF. As DNA, the CDR3 is TGTGCCAGCAGTTACGGGACAGAGAATTCACCCCTCCACTTT.

This clonotype showed up many times. The chain joins TRBV11-2 to TRBJ2-1, with 9 bases fitting TRBD2. The CDR3 is 19 residues long. V was pared by 0 bases and J by 0 bases, with 9 bases of the junction left unmatched. Germline loops: CDR1 SGHAT, CDR2 FQNNGV. CDR3 DNA: TGTGCCAGCAGCTTAGAACCTAGCGGGGTCCCCAGCTCCTACAATGAGCAGTTCTTC. Translation: CASSLEPSGVPSSYNEQFF.

At least ten counts were recorded for this clonotype. V gene TRBV2 combines with J gene TRBJ2-1; 11 nucleotides agree with TRBD2. The CDR3 sequence is 15 residues long. Germline trimming cut 5 bases from V and 6 bases from J; bases unmatched to any gene: 6. Germline V gene sequence: CDR1 SNHLY, CDR2 FYNNEI. The CDR3 here is CASSSGTSGLNEQFF. CDR3 coding DNA: TGTGCCAGCAGTTCCGGGACTAGCGGCCTCAATGAGCAGTTCTTC.

This clonotype occurred a few times. The genes are TRBV20-1 and TRBJ1-5; D is undetermined. Germline V gene sequence: CDR1 DFQATT, CDR2 SNEGSKA (reference sequence). This CDR3 is built from 12 residues. Trimming removed 2 bases from V and 1 base from J, with 3 bases in between. Here the CDR3 reads CSARQSNQPQHF. The CDR3 DNA is TGCAGTGCTAGACAGAGCAATCAGCCCCAGCATTTT.

This clonotype occurred many times. The rearrangement links TRBV7-8 to TRBJ2-5; D remains ambiguous. The V end lost 1 base, the J end lost 0 bases, and 6 bases lay between the germline ends. The CDR3 spans 14 residues. Per the germline V gene, CDR1 is SGHVS and CDR2 is FQNEAQ. CDR3 DNA: TGTGCCAGCAGCTTAGTTTATTACCAAGAGACCCAGTACTTC. Encoded protein: CASSLVYYQETQYF.

This clonotype has at least ten counts. The chain uses TRBV19 and TRBJ1-1, with a tentative D call TRBD1 (5 bases). This CDR3 spans 15 amino acids. Trimming cost V 1 base and J 8 bases, with 17 bases left between them. Germline CDR1 and CDR2: LNHDA and SQIVND (reference sequence). CDR3 sequence: CASSIGHGLNREAFF. CDR3 DNA sequence: TGTGCCAGTAGTATAGGTCACGGCCTGAACAGGGAAGCTTTCTTT.

This clonotype was counted at least ten times. V and J are TRBV11-2 and TRBJ2-5, with D tentatively TRBD2 (5 bases). CDR3 size: 17 residues. V dropped 0 bases and J dropped 5 bases, with 19 bases sitting between them. From germline, CDR1 is SGHAT and CDR2 FQNNGV. The CDR3 coding sequence is TGTGCCAGCAGCTTAGATCGGGGATTGCAATCCCGTGAGACCCAGTACTTC. Protein: CASSLDRGLQSRETQYF.

This clonotype appeared a few times. The gene calls are TRBV12-3 or TRBV12-4 and TRBJ1-6, with D hard to call. The CDR3 contains 14 residues. Trimming removed 3 bases at V and 10 bases at J, with 13 bases between. The CDR3 region is CASSFFDTGSPLHF. The CDR3 nucleotides are TGTGCCAGCAGTTTTTTCGACACCGGATCACCCCTCCACTTT.

This clonotype was counted between two and nine times. The V call is TRBV24-1, the J call TRBJ2-1, with TRBD2 matching over 8 bases. The CDR3 has 18 residues. J gave up 6 bases and V 3 bases, and 15 bases lay outside the gene matches. Germline assignment: CDR1 KGHDR and CDR2 SFDVKD. As DNA, the CDR3 is TGTGCCACCAGTGATCTAAACCTTAAGGGACTAGGTGGCAATGAGCAGTTCTTC. Protein: CATSDLNLKGLGGNEQFF.

Regarding this clonotype: One end of the junction does not line up with germline, which may come from a read error. J is TRBJ2-2 and V is TRBV12-3 or TRBV12-4, with 7 bases lining up with TRBD1. This CDR3 is 15 amino acids long. CDR3 region: CASSLQGGHTGELLF. In DNA, the CDR3 is TGTGCCAGCAGTTTACAAGGGGGCCACACCGGGGAGCTGCTTTTT.

This sequence joins TRBV5-4 and TRBJ2-7; 10 bases map to TRBD1. From germline, CDR1 is SGHNT and CDR2 YYREEE (reference sequence). V lost 6 bases, J lost 5 bases, and 8 bases stayed unmatched. CDR3 length equals 14 residues. The CDR3 loop is CASTQETGGNEQYF. The CDR3 region has the DNA TGTGCCAGCACCCAAGAGACAGGGGGCAACGAGCAGTACTTC.

At least ten counts were recorded for this clonotype. V and J are TRBV6-6 and TRBJ2-3, with D possibly matching TRBD2 (5 bases). The CDR3 has 14 amino acids. The V end lost 2 bases, the J end lost 4 bases, and 10 bases lay between the germline ends. Germline values: CDR1 MNHNY, CDR2 SVGAGI (reference sequence). CDR3: CASSYETSSDTQYF. DNA of the CDR3: TGTGCCAGCAGTTACGAAACTAGTTCAGATACGCAGTATTTT.

V is TRBV7-2 and J is TRBJ2-7; D remains unclear. This CDR3 comprises 14 residues. Germline V gives CDR1 SGHTA, CDR2 FQGNSA. V lost 3 bases and J lost 0, with 9 bases in between. The CDR3 sequence is CASSFRPGSYEQYF. CDR3 bases: TGTGCCAGCAGCTTTAGGCCTGGCTCCTACGAGCAGTACTTC.

This clonotype was seen repeatedly, ten times or more. The chain joins TRBV28 to TRBJ2-5; 10 nucleotides match TRBD2. This CDR3 spans 15 amino acids. The V gene's germline CDR1 is MDHEN and CDR2 SYDVKM. V lost 5 bases to trimming and J lost 3 bases; unmatched junction nucleotides: 6. CDR3 residues: CASSTNSGGKETQYF. CDR3 nucleotide sequence: TGTGCCAGCAGTACGAATAGCGGGGGGAAAGAGACCCAGTACTTC.

This clonotype was seen more than once but under ten times. The chain links TRBV28 to TRBJ2-1; D unresolved. CDR3 size: 13 residues. The germline V gene has CDR1 MDHEN and CDR2 SYDVKM. V was shortened by 3 bases and J by 7 bases, with 10 bases between the two germline ends. As DNA, the CDR3 is TGTGCCAGCAGTTTTTGGACCAGGAATGAGCAGTTCTTC. Encoded protein: CASSFWTRNEQFF.

This clonotype has at least ten counts. The CDR3 DNA is TGTGCCAGCAGCTTAATAGATGAGCAGTTCTTC. This gives the protein CASSLIDEQFF. V and J are TRBV7-2 and TRBJ2-1, with no clear D. The germline V gene has CDR1 SGHTA and CDR2 FQGNSA. The V and J ends lost 2 bases and 8 bases respectively, with 4 bases between them. The CDR3 sequence is 11 residues long.

This clonotype was detected many times. The V and J genes are TRBV20-1 and TRBJ1-4, with 10 bases matching TRBD1. V lost 3 bases and J lost 6; bases outside the gene matches: 7. This CDR3 has 15 amino acids. Germline lookup yields CDR1 DFQATT and CDR2 SNEGSKA (reference sequence). The CDR3 spells CSASESGTGDEKLFF. CDR3 sequence (DNA): TGCAGTGCTAGCGAATCCGGGACAGGGGATGAAAAACTGTTTTTT.